This T cell receptor (beta chain) was profiled in a study of blood T cell repertoires in COVID-19. Study-wide background: Samples of COVID-19 (acute and convalescent) were obtained from the United States, Italy and Spain. Nucleic acid was either cDNA or gDNA, and it came from T cells, B-cell-depleted T cells, or PBMCs.

V was cut by 1 base and J by 1 base, with 18 bases left in between. The germline gives CDR1 SGHVS, CDR2 FQNEAQ. The CDR3 is made up of 18 amino acids. The protocol was immunoSEQ multiplex PCR, while the TCRdb copy is restricted to in-frame clones and leaves out a portion. In the table there are approximately 94,000 clones, around nine tenths of which are singletons. Sequencing input: peripheral blood. This TCR came from a woman in her fifties or sixties in a cohort sampled during active COVID-19. The chain combines TRBV7-8 with TRBJ2-3; D not resolved. CDR3 nucleotide sequence: TGTGCCAGCAGCTTAGACGCGGCAGCCTCTGATGGCACAGATACGCAGTATTTT. Protein: CASSLDAAASDGTDTQYF.